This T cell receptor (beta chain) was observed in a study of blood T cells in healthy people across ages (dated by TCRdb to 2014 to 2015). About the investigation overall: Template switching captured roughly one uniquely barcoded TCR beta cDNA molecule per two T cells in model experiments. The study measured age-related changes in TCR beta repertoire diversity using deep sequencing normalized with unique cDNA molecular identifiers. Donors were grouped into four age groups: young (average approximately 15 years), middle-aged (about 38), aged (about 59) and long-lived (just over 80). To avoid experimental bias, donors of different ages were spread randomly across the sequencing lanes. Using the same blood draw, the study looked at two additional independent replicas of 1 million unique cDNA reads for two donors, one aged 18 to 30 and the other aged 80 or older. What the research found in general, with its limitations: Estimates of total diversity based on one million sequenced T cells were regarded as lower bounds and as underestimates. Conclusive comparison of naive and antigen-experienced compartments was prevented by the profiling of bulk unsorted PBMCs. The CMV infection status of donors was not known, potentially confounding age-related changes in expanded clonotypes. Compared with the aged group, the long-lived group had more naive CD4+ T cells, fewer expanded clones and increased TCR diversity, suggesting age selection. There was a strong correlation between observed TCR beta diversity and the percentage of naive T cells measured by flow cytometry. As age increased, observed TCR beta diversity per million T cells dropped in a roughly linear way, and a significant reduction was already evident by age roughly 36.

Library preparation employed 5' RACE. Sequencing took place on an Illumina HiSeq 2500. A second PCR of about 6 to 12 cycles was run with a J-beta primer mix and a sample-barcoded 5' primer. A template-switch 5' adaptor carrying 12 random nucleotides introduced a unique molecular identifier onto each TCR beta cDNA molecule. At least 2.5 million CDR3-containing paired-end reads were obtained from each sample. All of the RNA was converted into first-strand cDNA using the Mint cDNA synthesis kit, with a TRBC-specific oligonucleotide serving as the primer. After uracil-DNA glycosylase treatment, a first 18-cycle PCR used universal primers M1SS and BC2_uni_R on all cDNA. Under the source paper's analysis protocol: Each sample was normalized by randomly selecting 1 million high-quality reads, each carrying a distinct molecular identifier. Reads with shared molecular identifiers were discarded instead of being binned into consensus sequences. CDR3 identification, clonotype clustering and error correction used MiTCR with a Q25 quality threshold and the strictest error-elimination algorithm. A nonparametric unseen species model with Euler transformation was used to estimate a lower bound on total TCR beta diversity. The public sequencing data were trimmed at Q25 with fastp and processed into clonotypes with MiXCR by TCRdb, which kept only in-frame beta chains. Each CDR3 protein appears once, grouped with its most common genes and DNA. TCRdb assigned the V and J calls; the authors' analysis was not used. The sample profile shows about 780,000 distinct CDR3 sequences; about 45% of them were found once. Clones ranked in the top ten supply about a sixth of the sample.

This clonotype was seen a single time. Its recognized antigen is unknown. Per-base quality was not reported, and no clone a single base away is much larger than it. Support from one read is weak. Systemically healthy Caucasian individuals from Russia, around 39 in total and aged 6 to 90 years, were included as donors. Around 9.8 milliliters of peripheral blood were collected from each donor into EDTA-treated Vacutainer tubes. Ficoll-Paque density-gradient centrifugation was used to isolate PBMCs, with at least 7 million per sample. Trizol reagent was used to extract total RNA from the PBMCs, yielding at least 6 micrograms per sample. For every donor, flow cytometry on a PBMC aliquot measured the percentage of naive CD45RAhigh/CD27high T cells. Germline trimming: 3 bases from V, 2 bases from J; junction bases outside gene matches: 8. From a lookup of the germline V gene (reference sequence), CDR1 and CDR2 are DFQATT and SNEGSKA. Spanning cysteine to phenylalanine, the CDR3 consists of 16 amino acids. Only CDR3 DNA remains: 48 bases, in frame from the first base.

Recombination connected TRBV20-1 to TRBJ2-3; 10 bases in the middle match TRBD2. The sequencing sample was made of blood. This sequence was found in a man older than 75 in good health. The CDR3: CSARGIAGGPTDTQYF. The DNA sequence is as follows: TGCAGTGCTAGGGGAATAGCGGGAGGCCCCACAGATACGCAGTATTTT.